Following are 24 T cell receptor beta chains from one sample sequenced in a study of CD8 T cells in ankylosing spondylitis. Their cognate antigens are unknown. TCRdb recomputed calls from the 5' RACE reads with MiXCR, one row per CDR3 protein. The sample shows 800,000 to 900,000 distinct CDR3 sequences, about 11% of them seen only once. General observations from the study: Typical of ankylosing spondylitis blood, it appeared, was a TCR beta motif of eight highly homologous variants.

The source material was blood, either unsorted or a sorted T cell fraction (not recorded which). Receptor source: a male donor with ankylosing spondylitis.

V and J are TRBV7-2 and TRBJ2-7; D gene unclear. The germline CDR1 and CDR2 sequences are SGHTA and FQGNSA. V gave up 4 bases and J gave up 7 bases, with 14 bases separating them. This CDR3 has 13 amino acids. CDR3 sequence: CASSSWVEAEQYF. CDR3 coding DNA: TGTGCCAGCAGCTCTTGGGTAGAGGCGGAGCAGTACTTC.

This clonotype has only a few counts. The rearrangement joins TRBV5-4 to TRBJ2-7; possibly TRBD1 for D (6 bases). V was pared by 4 bases and J by 6 bases, with 20 bases between. Germline V CDR1 and CDR2: SGHNT, YYREEE (reference sequence). This CDR3 is 15 amino acids long. The CDR3 region has the DNA TGTGCCAGCAGCCGTTCGGTAGGGGGTCGTCTCGAGCAGTACTTC. Encoded protein: CASSRSVGGRLEQYF.

This clonotype was seen a few times. The chain links TRBV6-2 or TRBV6-3 to TRBJ2-1; D perhaps matches TRBD1 (5 bases). Germline CDR1 reads MNHEY; CDR2 reads SVGEGT. Trimming cost V 5 bases and J 11 bases, with 22 bases left between them. This CDR3 is built from 15 residues. CDR3 region: CASSTGPDMSLQQFF. The CDR3 DNA sequence: TGTGCCAGCAGTACAGGACCCGATATGTCCCTGCAGCAGTTCTTC.

The CDR3 loop is CASSSFRTSGGALQETQYF. For the CDR3, the DNA is TGTGCCAGCAGTTCGTTCAGGACTAGCGGGGGGGCTTTGCAAGAGACCCAGTACTTC. The chain is built from TRBV28 and TRBJ2-5, with 15 bases that match TRBD2. The CDR3 has 19 amino acids. Germline CDR1 is MDHEN and CDR2 is SYDVKM. V lost 4 bases, J lost 2 bases, and 11 bases stayed unmatched. The full variable domain, its missing parts supplied by reference TRBV28 and TRBJ2-5, is DVKVTQSSRYLVKRTGEKVFLECVQDMDHENMFWYRQDPGLGLRLIYFSYDVKMKEKGDIPEGYSVSREKKERFSLILESASTNQTSMYLCASSSFRTSGGALQETQYFGPGTRLLVL.

A few counts support this clonotype. The genes are TRBV12-3 or TRBV12-4 and TRBJ2-1, with 9 bases aligning to TRBD1. CDR3 length equals 14 residues. J gave up 3 bases and V 5 bases, and 2 bases lay outside the gene matches. CDR3: CASSETGGYNEQFF. CDR3 DNA sequence: TGTGCCAGCAGTGAGACAGGGGGCTACAATGAGCAGTTCTTC.

This clonotype was counted between two and nine times. The J gene is TRBJ2-7, the V gene TRBV29-1; 9 bases map to TRBD2. J lost 3 bases, V lost 7 bases, and 4 bases had no gene match. From germline, CDR1 is SQVTM and CDR2 ANQGSEA. The CDR3 spans 12 residues. Here the CDR3 reads CSAVTSGYEQYF. The CDR3 DNA reads as TGCAGCGCCGTGACTAGCGGCTACGAGCAGTACTTC.

The sample holds many counts of this clonotype. The CDR3 protein is CASSVRGLAGDEQYF. In nucleotides, the CDR3 is TGTGCCAGCAGCGTACGCGGACTAGCGGGAGACGAGCAGTACTTC. The gene calls are TRBV7-6 and TRBJ2-7, with 13 bases aligning to TRBD2. Germline CDR1 and CDR2: SGHVS and FNYEAQ. J lost 5 bases, V lost 5 bases, and 6 bases had no gene match. This CDR3 has 15 amino acids.

In its sample, this clonotype was seen many times. The chain has TRBV20-1 and TRBJ1-5; 12 bases fit TRBD1. V trimming: 5 bases; J trimming: 7 bases; junction bases outside the gene matches: 9. In germline, CDR1 is DFQATT, CDR2 SNEGSKA (reference sequence). The CDR3 is 15 amino acids. CDR3 bases: TGCAGTGCTCCGGGACAGGGGGCGGTCGGCCAGCCCCAGCATTTT. This encodes CSAPGQGAVGQPQHF.

This clonotype was observed a handful of times. This chain joins TRBV9 and TRBJ2-1, with 8 bases lining up with TRBD2. CDR3 length: 13 amino acids. Germline values: CDR1 SGDLS, CDR2 YYNGEE. J gave up 10 bases and V 3 bases, and 6 bases lay outside the gene matches. CDR3 DNA: TGTGCCAGCAGCGGAGGGGGACTAGTGGAGCAGTTCTTC. Translated: CASSGGGLVEQFF.

About this clonotype: One end of the junction does not line up with germline, which may come from a read error. The chain links TRBV7-2 to TRBJ2-7; D gene unclear. Germline assignment: CDR1 SGHTA and CDR2 FQGNSA. The CDR3 runs to 14 residues. CDR3 bases: TGTGCCCGCAGCTTAGGCAGCTTGGGTGGGGAGCAGTACTTC. This translates into CARSLGSLGGEQYF. The variable domain in full, completed from reference TRBV7-2 and TRBJ2-7, reads GAGVSQSPSNKVTEKGKDVELRCDPISGHTALYWYRQSLGQGLEFLIYFQGNSAPDKSGLPSDRFSAERTGGSVSTLTIQRTQQEDSAVYLCARSLGSLGGEQYFGPGTRLTVT.

Only a few counts were recorded for this clonotype. V is TRBV20-1 and J is TRBJ2-1; 11 positions match TRBD2. The V segment lost 5 bases and the J segment 2 bases; nucleotides outside the gene matches: 8. This CDR3 is built from 16 residues. Per germline, CDR1 DFQATT and CDR2 SNEGSKA (reference sequence). The CDR3 nucleotides read TGCAGTGCTGTGGCTAGCGGGGGGAAAGCCTACAATGAGCAGTTCTTC. Residues: CSAVASGGKAYNEQFF.

The V and J genes are TRBV4-3 and TRBJ2-3; D is unclear. There are 16 residues in the CDR3. V lost 4 bases and J lost 0, with 14 bases in between. CDR1 is LGHNA, CDR2 YSLEER, per germline. Here the CDR3 reads CASSLYRNPSTDTQYF. The DNA for the CDR3 is TGCGCCAGCAGCCTCTACAGAAATCCTAGCACAGATACGCAGTATTTT.

This clonotype has just a few counts. V gene TRBV10-3 combines with J gene TRBJ1-1; D uncertain. The CDR3 length is 13 residues. The V end was cut by 4 bases, the J end by 1 base, with 7 bases between. Germline V gives CDR1 ENHRY, CDR2 SYGVKD. The CDR3 protein is CAISGTRNTEAFF. The CDR3 DNA reads TGTGCCATCAGTGGGACCCGGAACACTGAAGCTTTCTTT.

This clonotype was recorded a few times. The chain is built from TRBV4-3 and TRBJ2-1; D is undetermined. The CDR3 is made up of 13 amino acids. V was trimmed by 0 bases and J by 13 bases, leaving 13 bases between them. CDR1 and CDR2 (germline): LGHNA, YSLEER. The CDR3 DNA reads TGCGCCAGCAGCCAAGATAGAGCGACTTCTCAGTTCTTC. Protein: CASSQDRATSQFF.

This clonotype came up many times. DNA for the CDR3: TGCCTGTTAACAGGGAGGCTGAACACTGAAGCTTTCTTT. Amino acid sequence: CLLTGRLNTEAFF. This chain joins TRBV29-1 and TRBJ1-1; a weak D match, TRBD1 (6 bases). The CDR3 runs 13 residues. Germline loops: CDR1 SQVTM, CDR2 ANQGSEA.

As concerns this clonotype: Relative to the germline gene, one junction end is altered; a read error may explain this. This chain uses TRBV20-1 with TRBJ2-5; possibly TRBD1 for D (6 bases). This CDR3 has 16 residues. Germline CDR1 and CDR2: DFQATT and SNEGSKA (reference sequence). CDR3 protein: CCATYGDIFSEETQYF. Here the CDR3 DNA reads TGCTGTGCTACATATGGGGACATCTTTAGCGAAGAGACCCAGTACTTC.

The table lists this clonotype with a few counts. This chain uses TRBV5-1 with TRBJ2-7; D is perhaps TRBD2 (6 bases). This CDR3 has 14 amino acids. Germline lookup yields CDR1 SGHRS and CDR2 YFSETQ. Trimming stripped 4 bases from V and 2 bases from J, with 13 bases between. The chain's CDR3 is CASSRGTETYEQYF. DNA for the CDR3: TGCGCCAGCAGCCGCGGGACGGAAACCTACGAGCAGTACTTC. Variable domain in full (rest from reference TRBV5-1 and TRBJ2-7): KAGVTQTPRYLIKTRGQQVTLSCSPISGHRSVSWYQQTPGQGLQFLFEYFSETQRNKGNFPGRFSGRQFSNSRSEMNVSTLELGDSALYLCASSRGTETYEQYFGPGTRLTVT.

This clonotype was seen only a few times. The V call is TRBV12-3 or TRBV12-4, the J call TRBJ2-3; 8 bases fit TRBD1. The CDR3 runs 18 residues. With V trimmed by 3 bases and J by 0 bases, 11 bases remained unmatched. The CDR3 bases are TGTGCCAGCAGTTTCCTCCCCGGACAGGGCCATAGCACAGATACGCAGTATTTT. As protein: CASSFLPGQGHSTDTQYF.

In its sample, this clonotype was seen a few times. This chain connects TRBV7-8 to TRBJ1-2; D gene uncertain. V was clipped by 2 bases and J by 1 base, with 14 bases between them. The CDR3 spans 16 residues. CDR1 and CDR2 from the germline V gene are SGHVS and FQNEAQ. CDR3 amino acids: CASSLRRAADNYGYTF. The CDR3 DNA reads as TGTGCCAGCAGCTTAAGAAGGGCTGCCGATAACTATGGCTACACCTTC. Full variable domain (remainder filled in from reference TRBV7-8 and TRBJ1-2): GAGVSQSPRYKVAKRGQDVALRCDPISGHVSLFWYQQALGQGPEFLTYFQNEAQLDKSGLPSDRFFAERPEGSVSTLKIQRTQQEDSAVYLCASSLRRAADNYGYTFGSGTRLTVV.

The chain employs TRBV5-6 and TRBJ2-4; D is ambiguous. The CDR3 loop spans 14 amino acids. CDR1 is SGHDT, CDR2 YYEEEE, per germline. V lost 4 bases and J lost 4, with 12 bases in between. CDR3 in amino acids: CASSRWVRKNIQYF. CDR3 nucleotide sequence: TGTGCCAGCAGCCGGTGGGTCCGAAAAAACATTCAGTACTTC.

V usage is TRBV7-2 and J usage is TRBJ2-7, with 7 bases aligning to TRBD2. The germline V gene encodes CDR1 SGHTA and CDR2 FQGNSA. This CDR3 has 14 residues. With V trimmed by 3 bases and J by 4 bases, 6 bases remained unmatched. The CDR3 bases are TGTGCCAGCAGCTTGGAGCGGGGAGGTTACGAGCAGTACTTC. Protein sequence: CASSLERGGYEQYF.

Only a few counts were recorded for this clonotype. V usage is TRBV20-1 and J usage is TRBJ2-5, with 10 bases matching TRBD2. The junction had 9 bases not matched to a gene; V was cut back by 7 bases and J by 1 base. The CDR3 has 15 amino acids. Looked up from germline, CDR1 is DFQATT and CDR2 is SNEGSKA (reference sequence). CDR3 loop: CSVPVSGRLQETQYF. CDR3 sequence (DNA): TGCAGTGTTCCGGTTAGCGGGAGGCTCCAAGAGACCCAGTACTTC.

This clonotype occurred a few times. The genes are TRBV27 and TRBJ2-5, with 9 bases identical to TRBD2. V shed 7 bases, J shed 5 bases, and the junction held 14 bases outside the gene matches. CDR3 length: 16 residues. Germline V gene data show CDR1 as MNHEY and CDR2 as SMNVEV (reference sequence). Here the CDR3 reads CASKRSGGFQEETQYF. DNA of the CDR3: TGTGCCAGCAAACGGAGCGGGGGGTTCCAGGAGGAGACCCAGTACTTC.

The chain has TRBV4-3 and TRBJ2-1, with TRBD2 matching 9 bases. The V gene end was trimmed by 1 base and the J gene end by 3 bases; junction bases not matched to a gene: 4. The CDR3 covers 16 residues. Germline V gives CDR1 LGHNA, CDR2 YSLEER. CDR3 sequence: CASSQVFSGGYNEQFF. In DNA, the CDR3 is TGCGCCAGCAGCCAAGTATTTAGCGGGGGCTACAATGAGCAGTTCTTC.